These 28 T cell receptor beta chains were sequenced from one sample in a study of cytomegalovirus exposure and HLA in healthy donors (dated by TCRdb to 2016 to 2017). Library generation was performed with the immunoSEQ multiplex PCR assay. A mixture of 60 forward primers for TCR Vbeta segments and 13 reverse primers for TCR Jbeta segments was used in the multiplex PCR. In TCRdb, the immuneACCESS table is reduced to in-frame sequences with V and J assigned. These tables do not hold every clone; where another copy was compared, an unresolved V gene accounts for under half, and the others remain unexplained. The sample includes about 150,000 clones, with over 75% observed a single time. Around 0.51% of the sample lies in the top ten. The source material was PBMCs. These receptors were collected from a woman in her thirties or forties in good health and CMV-seronegative.

The rearrangement uses TRBV11-3 and TRBJ2-1, with 12 bases aligning to TRBD2. This CDR3 comprises 16 residues. CDR1 and CDR2 from the germline V gene are SGHNT and YENEEA. Trimming took 4 bases from V and 8 from J; bases not matched to a gene: 9. The CDR3 nucleotides are TGTGCCAGCAGCTGGGACCTAGCGGGAGGGCTCCATGAGCAGTTCTTC. The encoded protein is CASSWDLAGGLHEQFF.

The genes are TRBV7-2 and TRBJ1-2; weak D call: TRBD1 (5 bases). Trimming cost V 1 base and J 1 base, with 13 bases left between them. The CDR3 has 16 residues. Germline V gene data show CDR1 as SGHTA and CDR2 as FQGNSA. This CDR3 is CASSLDRLRVNYGYTF. The DNA for the CDR3 is TGTGCCAGCAGCTTAGACAGGTTACGCGTTAACTATGGCTACACCTTC.

The J gene is TRBJ1-2, the V gene TRBV28; a weak D match, TRBD1 (6 bases). Germline CDR1 reads MDHEN; CDR2 reads SYDVKM. The CDR3 length is 15 residues. Trimming removed 6 bases from V and 5 bases from J, with 19 bases in between. For the CDR3, the DNA is TGTGCCAGCAGCTCAGGGGCGGAAGATGGTTATGGCTACACCTTC. Amino acid sequence: CASSSGAEDGYGYTF.

The genes are TRBV29-1 and TRBJ2-2; 10 bases align to TRBD1. V lost 1 base to trimming and J lost 5 bases; unmatched junction nucleotides: 7. Germline V gene data show CDR1 as SQVTM and CDR2 as ANQGSEA. The CDR3 loop spans 16 amino acids. CDR3 DNA sequence: TGCAGCGTTGAAGGGGTGGGACAGGGGTGGACCGGGGAGCTGTTTTTT. Translation: CSVEGVGQGWTGELFF.

The chain is built from TRBV7-8 and TRBJ1-6; 8 bases fit TRBD1. This CDR3 is built from 14 residues. The germline gives CDR1 SGHVS, CDR2 FQNEAQ. Losses at the gene ends were 4 bases for V and 9 bases for J; bases not matched to a gene: 5. The CDR3 spells CASSSGQGGSPLHF. CDR3 DNA sequence: TGTGCCAGCAGCTCTGGACAGGGCGGTTCACCCCTCCACTTT.

This clone has a single count. The chain links TRBV6-5 to TRBJ2-1, with TRBD2 matching 7 bases. In germline, CDR1 is MNHEY, CDR2 SVGAGI. This CDR3 has 16 residues. The V segment lost 0 bases and the J segment 0 bases; nucleotides outside the gene matches: 2. CDR3 region: CASSYSRGSSYNEQFF. CDR3 DNA: TGTGCCAGCAGTTACTCTCGCGGGAGCTCCTACAATGAGCAGTTCTTC.

This clone was seen a few times. The gene calls are TRBV4-1 and TRBJ2-7; D uncertain. The V gene's germline CDR1 is MGHRA and CDR2 YSYEKL. Trimming removed 4 bases at V and 2 bases at J, with 15 bases between. The CDR3 totals 15 residues. The CDR3 sequence is CASSPTAFRAYEQYF. For the CDR3, the DNA is TGCGCCAGCAGCCCCACCGCGTTCCGTGCCTACGAGCAGTACTTC.

This chain connects TRBV30 to TRBJ2-5; D not certain. V was shortened by 5 bases and J by 5 bases, with 9 bases between the two germline ends. Per germline, CDR1 GTSNPN and CDR2 SVGIG (reference sequence). This CDR3 has 11 residues. CDR3 DNA: TGTGCCTGGGGCGACTCCGAGACCCAGTACTTC. As protein: CAWGDSETQYF.

This rearrangement joins TRBV10-3 to TRBJ1-1, with D possibly matching TRBD1 (6 bases). CDR3 length: 14 residues. The germline V gene has CDR1 ENHRY and CDR2 SYGVKD. V lost 5 bases, J lost 3 bases, and 13 bases lay in between. DNA of the CDR3: TGTGCCATCAGTTGGGGGAAGGGGGACACTGAAGCTTTCTTT. Translation: CAISWGKGDTEAFF.

The rearrangement joins TRBV5-1 to TRBJ2-3, with D possibly matching TRBD1 (6 bases). This CDR3 is 15 amino acids long. Germline-derived CDR1 and CDR2 are SGHRS and YFSETQ. Trimming removed 1 base at V and 1 base at J, with 10 bases between. CDR3 nucleotides: TGCGCCAGCAGCTTGTCGACAGGTGGCACAGATACGCAGTATTTT. Translation gives CASSLSTGGTDTQYF.

The chain couples TRBV10-3 to TRBJ2-1, with D possibly matching TRBD1 (6 bases). The CDR3 has 14 amino acids. The V and J ends lost 8 bases and 0 bases respectively, with 11 bases between them. Germline CDR1 ENHRY, CDR2 SYGVKD. CDR3 in amino acids: CAIQDRSSYNEQFF. DNA of the CDR3: TGTGCCATCCAAGACAGGAGCTCCTACAATGAGCAGTTCTTC.

The V and J genes are TRBV10-1 and TRBJ2-7, with 10 bases fitting TRBD2. With 8 bases clipped from V and 3 bases from J, the junction kept 4 bases outside the gene matches. The CDR3 is made up of 13 amino acids. CDR1 and CDR2 (germline): WNHNN, SYGVQD (reference sequence). The CDR3 bases are TGCGCCAGCTCCGGGACTAGCGACTACGAGCAGTACTTC. Its translation is CASSGTSDYEQYF.

The chain is built from TRBV28 and TRBJ1-2, with 9 bases fitting TRBD1. The CDR3 length is 14 residues. From germline, CDR1 is MDHEN and CDR2 SYDVKM. V trimming: 4 bases; J trimming: 8 bases; junction bases outside the gene matches: 8. Written as DNA, the CDR3 is TGTGCCAGCAGTTACCCCTGGACAGGGGAGGGCTACACCTTC. Translation gives CASSYPWTGEGYTF.

Note on this clone: The same CDR3 is also encoded by other DNA sequences in this sample. V gene TRBV2 combines with J gene TRBJ1-2; weak D call: TRBD1 (6 bases). Deletions cut 8 bases from V and 1 base from J, with 11 bases between. This CDR3 region has 13 residues. Germline CDR1 and CDR2: SNHLY and FYNNEI. In nucleotides, the CDR3 is TGTGCCAGCGTGGGGGCTCTTAACTATGGCTACACCTTC. This codes for CASVGALNYGYTF.

This clone is a singleton in its sample. The gene calls are TRBV19 and TRBJ2-2; 12 bases fit TRBD2. J lost 7 bases, V lost 11 bases, and 14 bases had no gene match. CDR1 and CDR2 from the germline V gene are LNHDA and SQIVND (reference sequence). The CDR3 extends over 16 amino acids. The CDR3 sequence is CAASSGRAGGVGELFF. Written as DNA, the CDR3 is TGTGCCGCTTCTAGCGGGAGGGCCGGGGGAGTCGGGGAGCTGTTTTTT.

V and J are TRBV2 and TRBJ2-1; no clear D. Trimming cost V 7 bases and J 4 bases, with 20 bases left between them. Germline CDR1 SNHLY, CDR2 FYNNEI. CDR3 size: 16 residues. The CDR3 reads CASTFTPANPYNEQFF. The CDR3, as DNA: TGTGCCAGCACTTTTACTCCTGCCAATCCTTACAATGAGCAGTTCTTC.

The rearrangement joins TRBV7-6 to TRBJ2-5; 7 bases fit TRBD1. The J call could be wrong; TRBJ2-7 is a better fit for the DNA end. Germline loops: CDR1 SGHVS, CDR2 FNYEAQ. The CDR3 is 15 residues long. The CDR3 region is CASSPETGTHYEQYF. Written as DNA, the CDR3 is TGTGCCAGCAGCCCGGAGACAGGGACGCACTACGAGCAGTACTTC.

The genes are TRBV9 and TRBJ2-2, with 11 bases that match TRBD2. Per germline, CDR1 SGDLS and CDR2 YYNGEE. There are 17 residues in the CDR3. V trimming: 3 bases; J trimming: 4 bases; junction bases outside the gene matches: 8. CDR3 loop: CASSALTGTSGTGELFF. DNA of the CDR3: TGTGCCAGCAGCGCCTTGACCGGGACTAGCGGCACCGGGGAGCTGTTTTTT.

The chain has TRBV10-2 and TRBJ1-4; D is undetermined. The V gene lost 2 bases and the J gene lost 8 bases, with 15 bases spanning the gap. Germline V gene data show CDR1 as WSHSY and CDR2 as SAAADI. This CDR3 has 15 residues. CDR3 coding DNA: TGCGCCAGCAGTGAGCGCCCCACGGGTTTAGAAAAACTGTTTTTT. Amino acid sequence: CASSERPTGLEKLFF.

This chain joins TRBV11-2 and TRBJ1-2; 10 bases match TRBD1. Per the germline V gene, CDR1 is SGHAT and CDR2 is FQNNGV. Germline trimming cut 4 bases from V and 2 bases from J; bases unmatched to any gene: 10. The CDR3 is 17 residues long. As DNA, the CDR3 is TGTGCCAGCAGCTCAAACCGGGACAGGGGTGAAAACTATGGCTACACCTTC. Its protein is CASSSNRDRGENYGYTF.

The genes are TRBV7-9 and TRBJ1-5; 10 bases match TRBD1. Germline V gene lookup returns CDR1 SEHNR and CDR2 FQNEAQ (reference sequence). The length of the CDR3 is 14 residues. With 5 bases clipped from V and 5 bases from J, the junction kept 3 bases outside the gene matches. The CDR3 region is CASSAGTGDQPQHF. The CDR3 DNA is TGTGCCAGCAGCGCCGGGACAGGGGATCAGCCCCAGCATTTT.

The V gene is TRBV18, the J gene TRBJ2-3, with D unclear. Germline-derived CDR1 and CDR2 are KGHSH and LQKENI. Trimming cost V 2 bases and J 6 bases, with 15 bases left between them. The CDR3 contains 15 residues. In DNA form, the CDR3 reads TGTGCCAGCTCACCATTTTCAGGCGTCTCGGATACGCAGTATTTT. Protein sequence: CASSPFSGVSDTQYF.

V usage is TRBV5-1 and J usage is TRBJ2-3; D perhaps matches TRBD2 (6 bases). Germline-derived CDR1 and CDR2 are SGHRS and YFSETQ. V lost 4 bases and J 2 bases, leaving 14 bases between the germline ends. The CDR3 spans 15 residues. CDR3 nucleotides: TGCGCCAGCAGCGCGGGACTTACTGACACAGATACGCAGTATTTT. It yields the protein CASSAGLTDTDTQYF.

The genes are TRBV5-6 and TRBJ1-2; unclear D gene. V lost 1 base and J 2 bases, leaving 3 bases between the germline ends. Germline assignment: CDR1 SGHDT and CDR2 YYEEEE. The CDR3 runs to 12 residues. The CDR3 nucleotides are TGTGCCAGCAGCTTGTCAAACTATGGCTACACCTTC. Residues: CASSLSNYGYTF. Complete variable domain (other parts from reference TRBV5-6 and TRBJ1-2): DAGVTQSPTHLIKTRGQQVTLRCSPKSGHDTVSWYQQALGQGPQFIFQYYEEEERQRGNFPDRFSGHQFPNYSSELNVNALLLGDSALYLCASSLSNYGYTFGSGTRLTVV.

J is TRBJ1-2 and V is TRBV11-3; 7 positions match TRBD1. Germline-derived CDR1 and CDR2 are SGHNT and YENEEA. The CDR3 sequence is 13 residues long. J gave up 6 bases and V 3 bases, and 4 bases lay outside the gene matches. CDR3 DNA: TGTGCCAGCAGCTTCGGGACAGAGGATGGCTACACCTTC. It specifies CASSFGTEDGYTF.

CDR3 nucleotides: TGTGCCATCACCGAAGGGACTAGCGCATACGAGCAGTACTTC. Its protein is CAITEGTSAYEQYF. The genes are TRBV10-3 and TRBJ2-7; 10 bases line up with TRBD2. Germline V gene lookup returns CDR1 ENHRY and CDR2 SYGVKD. Unmatched junction bases numbered 7, after V lost 7 bases and J lost 4 bases. CDR3 length equals 14 residues.

The rearrangement links TRBV30 to TRBJ2-3; 8 bases match TRBD2. J gave up 2 bases and V 5 bases, and 6 bases lay outside the gene matches. CDR1 and CDR2 from the germline V gene are GTSNPN and SVGIG (reference sequence). The CDR3 contains 14 residues. This chain's CDR3 is CAWCTSGYTDTQYF. CDR3 nucleotides: TGTGCCTGGTGTACTAGCGGATACACAGATACGCAGTATTTT.

The rearrangement links TRBV11-2 to TRBJ2-3; 11 nucleotides line up with TRBD2. V was clipped by 1 base and J by 8 bases; unmatched bases: 14. CDR3 length equals 18 residues. Looked up from germline, CDR1 is SGHAT and CDR2 is FQNNGV. The DNA for the CDR3 is TGTGCCAGCAGCTTAGTTACGGTCCTAGCGGGAGGAATGGGTACGCAGTATTTT. As protein: CASSLVTVLAGGMGTQYF. The variable domain in full, completed from reference TRBV11-2 and TRBJ2-3, reads EAGVAQSPRYKIIEKRQSVAFWCNPISGHATLYWYQQILGQGPKLLIQFQNNGVVDDSQLPKDRFSAERLKGVDSTLKIQPAKLEDSAVYLCASSLVTVLAGGMGTQYFGPGTRLTVL.